The T cell receptor beta chain described here comes from a study of blood T cell repertoires in COVID-19. This table comes from immunoSEQ multiplex PCR, and its TCRdb copy is limited to in-frame clones, with some not included. Here the sample spans around 270,000 clones, 70% to 90% being singletons. The sample holds a few counts of this clone. The V gene's germline CDR1 is MNHNS and CDR2 SASEGT. Trimming stripped 2 bases from V and 4 bases from J, with 11 bases between. This CDR3 comprises 14 residues. This TCR derives from a woman under 40 who had recovered from COVID-19. The sequenced sample was PBMCs or T cells enriched from blood (not recorded which). The rearrangement uses TRBV6-1 and TRBJ1-1; no definite D call. CDR3 nucleotides: TGTGCCAGCAGTGAACTTGTCGAGGGCACTGAAGCTTTCTTT. It specifies CASSELVEGTEAFF.